This entry features one T cell receptor (beta chain) sequence. Its antigen remains unidentified. The junction departs from the called germline gene at one end, perhaps through a read error. The source of the sample is a study of T-cell reconstitution after alpha-beta-depleted transplantation in children listed by TCRdb under 2016. In terms of the full investigation: The study quantitatively tracked T-cell immune reconstitution after TCRalphabeta/CD19-depleted allogeneic hematopoietic cell transplantation in children using TCR repertoire profiling.

Preparation of the library involved PCR. Sequenced on an Illumina HiSeq 2500. To normalize quantification of the TCRbeta repertoire, the TCR libraries were built with molecular barcoding that relied on unique molecular identifiers. The public reads were run again by TCRdb, first through fastp at Q25 and then through MiXCR, and only productive beta chains were kept. Duplicate CDR3 protein sequences are folded into a single record with the most common DNA and genes. The sample profile shows 400,000 to 500,000 distinct CDR3 sequences; roughly 10% of them were found once. Clones ranked in the top ten supply 4.5% to 7% of the sample. Per the germline V gene (reference sequence), DFQATT is the CDR1 and SNEGSKA is the CDR2. The CDR3 runs 16 residues from the cysteine to the phenylalanine. The retained sequence is limited to the CDR3, 48 bases, with the frame set at the first base.

The receptor was isolated from a human donor who donated a stem cell graft to a child with acute myeloid leukemia. The chain uses TRBV20-1 and TRBJ2-2; perhaps TRBD1 is the D gene, with 6 bases matching. Sequenced here: PBMCs from the stem cell graft donor, sampled from the stem cell graft. This receptor has the CDR3 CCARDVGQTNTGELFF. DNA sequence: TGCTGTGCTAGAGATGTCGGACAGACGAACACCGGGGAGCTGTTTTTT.